A selection of T cell receptor beta chains follows, all from one sample in a study of regulatory T cells in long-lasting Graves disease. TCRdb re-derived calls from the multiplex PCR reads in MiXCR, one entry per CDR3 protein. The table records around 460,000 distinct CDR3 sequences, 22% of them present only once. The source material was peripheral blood mononuclear cells (PBMCs), sampled when the disease was refractory, from a patient treated with antithyroid drugs. The source of these receptors is a female donor with Graves disease. The CDR3 runs from the conserved cysteine through the conserved F or W. Fields, in order: clone size, V gene, J gene, CDR3 length, D gene, CDR3 protein, CDR3 DNA. A D gene is named only where the DNA matches it firmly. The size field is filled for only some rows; it gives once, few, many or a size class.

>-|TRBV20-1|TRBJ2-1|12|-
CSARREYNEQFF
TGCAGTGCTAGGAGGGAGTACAATGAGCAGTTCTTC
>few|TRBV20-1|TRBJ2-2|14|TRBD2
CSANLAGASGELFF
TGCAGTGCTAACCTAGCGGGGGCATCCGGGGAGCTGTTTTTT
>few|TRBV3-1|TRBJ2-7|16|TRBD2
CASSHRLAGALEEQYF
TGTGCCAGCAGCCACCGGCTAGCGGGAGCCCTAGAAGAGCAGTACTTC
>few|TRBV19|TRBJ1-1|11|-
CASSIDGKAFF
TGTGCCAGTAGTATAGACGGTAAAGCTTTCTTT
>many|TRBV28|TRBJ2-2|15|TRBD2
CASSSAGTTTGELFF
TGTGCCAGCAGTTCAGCGGGAACCACCACCGGGGAGCTGTTTTTT
>many|TRBV28|TRBJ2-5|16|-
CASSSVLSPPEETQYF
TGTGCCAGCAGTTCTGTATTGTCTCCCCCCGAAGAGACCCAGTACTTC
>few|TRBV19|TRBJ1-5|14|-
CASNTGSGNQPQHF
TGTGCCAGTAATACAGGGTCGGGCAATCAGCCCCAGCATTTT
>-|TRBV12-5|TRBJ2-7|13|-
CASGFVGRHEQYF
TGTGCTAGTGGTTTTGTGGGAAGACACGAGCAGTACTTC
>many|TRBV28|TRBJ2-7|15|TRBD2
CASSFWTSGSYEQYF
TGTGCCAGCAGTTTCTGGACTAGCGGGAGCTACGAGCAGTACTTC
>many|TRBV12-3/TRBV12-4|TRBJ1-2|13|-
CASRKTGSDGYTF
TGTGCCAGCAGGAAAACAGGGTCCGATGGCTACACCTTC
>many|TRBV6-5|TRBJ2-5|15|-
CASSYSNRGKETQYF
TGTGCCAGCAGTTACTCGAATCGGGGGAAAGAGACCCAGTACTTC
>many|TRBV2|TRBJ1-2|15|TRBD1
CASVTHPGTGFGYTF
TGTGCCAGCGTGACCCACCCCGGGACAGGGTTTGGCTACACCTTC
>-|TRBV3-1|TRBJ1-2|15|-
CASSQPPHGNYGYTF
TGTGCCAGCAGCCAGCCCCCCCACGGAAACTATGGCTACACCTTC
>-|TRBV4-3|TRBJ1-1|14|-
CASSQDFRNTEAFF
TGCGCCAGCAGCCAAGATTTCAGGAACACTGAAGCTTTCTTT
>many|TRBV7-3|TRBJ2-5|14|TRBD1
CASSLTGQGETQYF
TGTGCCAGCAGCTTAACGGGACAGGGGGAGACCCAGTACTTC
>-|TRBV7-3|TRBJ2-1|14|-
CASSIRAGSDEQFF
TGTGCCAGTAGTATTCGGGCGGGGTCTGATGAGCAGTTCTTC
>many|TRBV11-2|TRBJ2-5|14|-
CASSWDLETGTQYF
TGTGCCAGCAGCTGGGACCTAGAGACGGGGACCCAGTACTTC
>many|TRBV20-1|TRBJ1-2|17|-
CSARPPRPATLDYGYTF
TGCAGTGCTAGACCCCCCAGGCCGGCTACGTTGGACTATGGCTACACCTTC
>few|TRBV30|TRBJ2-1|12|TRBD2
CAWRVSGRDQFF
TGTGCCTGGAGAGTTAGCGGGAGGGATCAGTTCTTC
>-|TRBV11-1|TRBJ2-7|16|TRBD2
CASSLWSSGGDYEQYF
TGTGCCAGCAGCTTATGGTCTAGCGGGGGGGACTACGAGCAGTACTTC